This T cell receptor (beta chain) is drawn from a study of T cells in Graves' hyperthyroidism and ophthalmopathy. Regions amplified from RNA transcripts were the TCR beta CDR3 regions. The primer set for the first-round RT-PCR of the TCR CDR3 was HTBI. TCRdb re-analysed the multiplex PCR reads in MiXCR, keeping a single row per CDR3 protein. Of a few hundred thousand distinct CDR3 sequences detected, roughly 16% appear once; the ten largest clones hold around 3.5%. The source is a woman in her 40s with Graves' ophthalmopathy. Sequencing was done on a sample of blood.

CDR3 in DNA: TGTGCCAGCAGCCAGACAGGGGGCTTTAAGTTTCGAACCTACGAGCAGTACTTC. Its protein product is CASSQTGGFKFRTYEQYF. J is TRBJ2-7 and V is TRBV28, with 10 bases matching TRBD1. The CDR3 is made up of 18 amino acids. V lost 6 bases and J lost 2; bases outside the gene matches: 16. Germline CDR1 is MDHEN and CDR2 is SYDVKM.